This T cell receptor beta chain was captured by sequencing in a study of blood T cell repertoires in COVID-19. Measured with immunoSEQ multiplex PCR; TCRdb has only the in-frame clones, and not every one. The data contain about 150,000 clones, 88% of them singletons. The CDR3 contains 14 residues. V lost 4 bases to trimming and J lost 6 bases; unmatched junction nucleotides: 4. Germline V gene data show CDR1 as MDHEN and CDR2 as SYDVKM. Sequencing was done on a sample of peripheral blood. The gene calls are TRBV28 and TRBJ2-2; 8 positions agree with TRBD2. This TCR was sampled from a human donor in a cohort sampled during active COVID-19. CDR3 nucleotide sequence: TGTGCCAGCAGTTGGACTAGCCGGTCCGGGGAGCTGTTTTTT. Protein: CASSWTSRSGELFF.